A selection of T cell receptor beta chains follows, all from one sample in a study of blood T cell repertoires in COVID-19. Assay: immunoSEQ multiplex PCR; the TCRdb copy retains only in-frame clones and omits some. The profile covers approximately 100,000 clones, with about 89% appearing a single time and around 1% taken by the ten largest. The material sequenced was peripheral blood. All receptors derive from a man aged 55 to 70 with acute or convalescent COVID-19. The CDR3 runs from the conserved cysteine through the conserved F or W. A D gene is named only where the DNA matches it firmly. Part of the rows lack a size; the others show once, few, many or a class for expanded clones.

TRBD2	-	TRBV19	TRBJ2-2	TGTGCCAGTAGTATACGGAGCGGGAGAAGCACCGGGGAGCTGTTTTTT	CASSIRSGRSTGELFF
-	-	TRBV25-1	TRBJ2-1	TGTGCCAGCAGGGACAGTAGAAACGGCGATGAGCAGTTCTTC	CASRDSRNGDEQFF
-	-	TRBV3-1/TRBV3-2	TRBJ1-1	TGTGCCAGCAGCCAGGGAGGGGGGAACTCCCGCTATACTGAAGCTTTCTTT	CASSQGGGNSRYTEAFF
-	once	TRBV28	TRBJ2-5	TGTGCCAGCGCCGTCGTCGGAGGCGGGCTGGAGACCCAGTACTTC	CASAVVGGGLETQYF
-	-	TRBV7-6	TRBJ1-1	TGTGCCAGCAGCCTTGAGGGTGCGGAAGCTTTCTTT	CASSLEGAEAFF
-	-	TRBV18	TRBJ2-3	TGTGCCAGCGCCTCGGAGGGCACAGATACGCAGTATTTT	CASASEGTDTQYF
TRBD1	-	TRBV19	TRBJ1-4	TGTGCCAGTAGCAAAACAGGGGTAACTAATGAAAAACTGTTTTTT	CASSKTGVTNEKLFF
TRBD1	-	TRBV2	TRBJ2-2	TGTGCATCGATTCAAAGGACAGGGGGGGCCGGGGAGCTGTTTTTT	CASIQRTGGAGELFF
-	once	TRBV7-2	TRBJ2-5	TGTGCCAGCAGTCCCACAGGGCCGCAAGAGACCCAGTACTTC	CASSPTGPQETQYF
-	-	TRBV4-1	TRBJ2-1	TGCGCCAGCAGCCTTCCGGCGGGGAGCTCCTACAATGAGCAGTTCTTC	CASSLPAGSSYNEQFF
TRBD2	-	TRBV19	TRBJ2-2	TGTGCCAGTAGTCCCCAACTGGCTAGCGGGAGTCGAACCGGGGAGCTGTTTTTT	CASSPQLASGSRTGELFF
TRBD1	-	TRBV14	TRBJ1-4	TGTGCCAGCGGCCGGACAGGGGTTGATAATGAAAAACTGTTTTTT	CASGRTGVDNEKLFF
-	-	TRBV16	TRBJ1-5	TGTGCCAGCAGTCCGACACGAAATCAGCCCCAGCATTTT	CASSPTRNQPQHF
TRBD1	-	TRBV18	TRBJ1-5	TGTGCCAGCTCACCTGTTAGGGACAGGGGGGGTCAGCCCCAGCATTTT	CASSPVRDRGGQPQHF
-	-	TRBV10-1	TRBJ1-4	TGCGCCAGCAGTCCACCCGGAGCACCTGAAAAACTGTTTTTT	CASSPPGAPEKLFF
-	-	TRBV10-1	TRBJ1-5	TGCGCCCCTTCCCCGCGTCAGCCCCAGCATTTT	CAPSPRQPQHF
TRBD1	few	TRBV6-1	TRBJ2-3	TGTGCCAGCAGTGGGATCAGGGGGCGAGGCACAGATACGCAGTATTTT	CASSGIRGRGTDTQYF
-	once	TRBV6-5	TRBJ1-1	TGTGCCAGCAGTTACTCCGGGGGTGACACTGAAGCTTTCTTT	CASSYSGGDTEAFF
TRBD1	once	TRBV27	TRBJ2-3	TGTGCCAGCAGTTACTCGGGACAGAGCACAGATACGCAGTATTTT	CASSYSGQSTDTQYF
TRBD1	-	TRBV5-1	TRBJ1-2	TGCGCCAGCAGCCCCGGACAGGGCTATGGCTACACCTTC	CASSPGQGYGYTF
-	once	TRBV12-3/TRBV12-4	TRBJ1-2	TGTGCCAGCAGTTTATCCCAGAACTATGGCTACACCTTC	CASSLSQNYGYTF
-	-	TRBV30	TRBJ1-4	TGTGCCTGCAACTTAAACACTAATGAAAAACTGTTTTTT	CACNLNTNEKLFF
TRBD1	few	TRBV11-2	TRBJ1-5	TGTGCCAGCAGCTTAAGACAGGGGAGCAATCAGCCCCAGCATTTT	CASSLRQGSNQPQHF
TRBD2	-	TRBV2	TRBJ2-3	TGTGCCAGCAGCCCCAGGGGACTAGCGGTGGCAGATACGCAGTATTTT	CASSPRGLAVADTQYF
-	-	TRBV7-3	TRBJ1-3	TGTGCCAGCAGCTTAACGGGGAGCTCTGGAAACACCATATATTTT	CASSLTGSSGNTIYF
TRBD1	once	TRBV28	TRBJ1-5	TGTGCCAGCAGTTCCCCTAGAGGGGGCGCGTCTCAGCCCCAGCATTTT	CASSSPRGGASQPQHF
TRBD2	once	TRBV6-6	TRBJ2-3	TGTGCCAGCACCCAGCGGGGCCTCACAGATACGCAGTATTTT	CASTQRGLTDTQYF
TRBD2	-	TRBV7-3	TRBJ2-7	TGTGCCAGCAGCTTATACGGGACTAGCGACTACGAGCAGTACTTC	CASSLYGTSDYEQYF
-	-	TRBV6-1	TRBJ2-1	TGTGCCAGCAGTGGACAGGTCGCGATGGTCTCAAGCTCCTACAATGAGCAGTTCTTC	CASSGQVAMVSSSYNEQFF
-	-	TRBV27	TRBJ1-1	TGTGCCAGCAGTTTACGGGGGGCGCTTACTGAAGCTTTCTTT	CASSLRGALTEAFF
-	-	TRBV6-5	TRBJ1-2	TGTGCCAGCAGGTCCCTGTCCTATGGCTACACCTTC	CASRSLSYGYTF
-	-	TRBV6-6	TRBJ2-2	TGTGCCGGACGGGACTCTTACACCGGGGAGCTGTTTTTT	CAGRDSYTGELFF
TRBD1	-	TRBV9	TRBJ1-2	TGTGCCAGCAGCCCTCGACAGGGGGGGGGTGGCTACACCTTC	CASSPRQGGGGYTF
-	-	TRBV6-6	TRBJ1-2	TGTGCCAGCAGTTACTCGAAGGGCTCAGGGGATGGCTACACCTTC	CASSYSKGSGDGYTF
-	-	TRBV25-1	TRBJ1-5	TGTGCCAGCAGTGAATGGGGGGGTGGTCAGCCCCAGCATTTT	CASSEWGGGQPQHF